These 32 T cell receptor beta chains share one sample of origin, sequenced in a study of CD8+CD57+ T cells in acquired aplastic anemia. Using genomic DNA as the template, TCR beta VDJ and CDR3 profiling was carried out. TCRdb used MiXCR to reprocess the reads, holding one entry per CDR3 protein. Of 180,000 or so distinct CDR3 sequences listed, 63% are singletons. Those patients picked for sequencing had displayed CD8+CD57+ cell expansion on flow cytometry. Sequencing was carried out using sorted CD4+, CD8+, or CD8+CD57+ T cells (not recorded which) from PBMCs. The receptors here all came from a human donor with aplastic anemia.

This clonotype has at least ten counts. The V and J genes are TRBV6-1 and TRBJ2-5; D might be TRBD2 (6 bases). Trimming shortened V by 2 bases and J by 4 bases, and 17 bases separated the two germline ends. Germline lookup yields CDR1 MNHNS and CDR2 SASEGT. CDR3 length: 16 amino acids. The CDR3 nucleotides are TGTGCCAGCAGTGAATTTCGGACTACCCTGGGAGAGACCCAGTACTTC. It specifies CASSEFRTTLGETQYF.

CDR3 sequence: CASSLGRGGTGREETQYF. The CDR3 DNA sequence: TGTGCCAGCAGCTTAGGACGCGGAGGGACAGGGAGGGAAGAGACCCAGTACTTC. The genes are TRBV7-2 and TRBJ2-5, with 9 nucleotides matching TRBD1. Germline trimming cut 1 base from V and 3 bases from J; bases unmatched to any gene: 12. The CDR3 contains 18 residues. Germline V CDR1 and CDR2: SGHTA, FQGNSA.

The chain joins TRBV6-5 to TRBJ1-1; TRBD1 matches 9 bases. CDR3 length: 17 amino acids. With 0 bases clipped from V and 5 bases from J, the junction kept 10 bases outside the gene matches. CDR1 and CDR2 (germline): MNHEY, SVGAGI. CDR3 coding DNA: TGTGCCAGCAGTTACTCGGCTCCCGGGACAGGGATAACTGAAGCTTTCTTT. Amino acids: CASSYSAPGTGITEAFF.

The chain couples TRBV4-2 to TRBJ1-6, with D maybe TRBD1 (6 bases). Germline V gives CDR1 LGHNA, CDR2 YNFKEQ. CDR3 length: 15 residues. Trimming shortened V by 4 bases and J by 9 bases, and 16 bases separated the two germline ends. For the CDR3, the DNA is TGTGCCAGCAGCCCTCTAGCGGGGGCAGGTTCACCCCTCCACTTT. This translates into CASSPLAGAGSPLHF.

This clonotype was picked up one time. This sequence joins TRBV12-5 and TRBJ1-1; D might be TRBD1 (5 bases). Trimming cost V 8 bases and J 5 bases, with 15 bases left between them. This CDR3 spans 13 amino acids. From germline, CDR1 is LGHNT and CDR2 FRNRAP. The CDR3: CASKAGGRTEAFF. The DNA for the CDR3 is TGTGCTAGTAAGGCGGGGGGGAGGACTGAAGCTTTCTTT. Supplemented by reference TRBV12-5 and TRBJ1-1, the full variable domain reads DARVTQTPRHKVTEMGQEVTMRCQPILGHNTVFWYRQTMMQGLELLAYFRNRAPLDDSGMPKDRFSAEMPDATLATLKIQPSEPRDSAVYFCASKAGGRTEAFFGQGTRLTVV.

With respect to this clonotype: One end of the junction does not line up with germline, which may come from a read error. V usage is TRBV10-3 and J usage is TRBJ2-3, with D unresolved. Germline-derived CDR1 and CDR2 are ENHRY and SYGVKD. The CDR3 extends over 14 amino acids. The CDR3 here is CASSYQKGTDTQYF. CDR3 DNA sequence: TGTGCCAGCAGTTACCAGAAGGGCACAGATACGCAGTATTTT.

CDR3 sequence (DNA): TGTGCCACCAGTGACACCCGACAGGGGGGAGATAACTATGGCTACACCTTC. Protein: CATSDTRQGGDNYGYTF. V is TRBV24-1 and J is TRBJ1-2, with 9 bases that match TRBD1. The CDR3 is made up of 17 amino acids. Germline V lookup: CDR1 KGHDR, CDR2 SFDVKD. V dropped 4 bases and J dropped 1; count of bases not matched to a gene: 9.

This sequence joins TRBV20-1 and TRBJ1-3; TRBD1 might be the D (6 bases). Per the germline V gene, CDR1 is DFQATT and CDR2 is SNEGSKA (reference sequence). The CDR3 length is 14 residues. V lost 5 bases, J lost 2 bases, and 13 bases lay in between. The CDR3 protein is CSAPRTGTGNTIYF. CDR3 DNA sequence: TGCAGTGCTCCCCGTACAGGGACTGGAAACACCATATATTTT.

The rearrangement joins TRBV29-1 to TRBJ2-3; D possibly corresponds to TRBD1 (6 bases). From germline, CDR1 is SQVTM and CDR2 ANQGSEA. CDR3 length: 12 amino acids. V gave up 4 bases and J gave up 4 bases, with 9 bases separating them. The CDR3 sequence is CSVGQDADTQYF. CDR3 bases: TGCAGCGTTGGACAGGATGCAGATACGCAGTATTTT.

The chain joins TRBV5-1 to TRBJ2-7; tentatively, D is TRBD2 (5 bases). Germline V gives CDR1 SGHRS, CDR2 YFSETQ. This CDR3 contains 13 residues. Deletions cut 4 bases from V and 1 base from J, with 9 bases between. CDR3 protein: CASSPRTSYEQYF. CDR3 bases: TGCGCCAGCAGCCCAAGGACTTCCTACGAGCAGTACTTC.

The V gene is TRBV7-2, the J gene TRBJ2-5; TRBD1 agrees at 8 bases. CDR3 length: 16 residues. Germline values: CDR1 SGHTA, CDR2 FQGNSA. The trim removed 5 bases at V and 0 bases at J, leaving 8 bases unmatched. DNA of the CDR3: TGTGCCAGCAGCCCAGGACAGGGTAAGGACCAAGAGACCCAGTACTTC. Translated: CASSPGQGKDQETQYF.

On this clonotype itself: Lacking the conserved final phenylalanine or tryptophan, this CDR3 likely reflects a read error. It is unclear where the CDR3 begins or ends on the DNA, so no DNA is shown, and the CDR3 is as TCRdb lists it. The chain recombines TRBV7-2 with TRBJ1-4; the table's D call TRBD1 went unverified against the DNA. Including both end residues, the CDR3 is 9 amino acids long. Germline CDR1 is SGHTA and CDR2 is FQGNSA. The CDR3 loop reads CASSFPDGG.

The rearrangement joins TRBV7-2 to TRBJ2-7; D unclear. V lost 5 bases to trimming and J lost 5 bases, with 13 bases between them. The CDR3 extends over 13 amino acids. CDR1 SGHTA and CDR2 FQGNSA come from the germline V gene. CDR3 region: CASSPSTAHEQYF. The CDR3 DNA follows: TGTGCCAGCAGCCCAAGTACGGCCCACGAGCAGTACTTC.

The chain carries TRBV10-1 and TRBJ2-1; D gene ambiguous. The germline V gene has CDR1 WNHNN and CDR2 SYGVQD (reference sequence). Trimming took 4 bases from V and 0 from J, leaving 10 bases between them. The CDR3 has 15 amino acids. CDR3: CASSVGQSSYNEQFF. In DNA form, the CDR3 reads TGCGCCAGCAGTGTCGGGCAGAGCTCCTACAATGAGCAGTTCTTC.

The J gene is TRBJ2-1, the V gene TRBV24-1; D is unresolved. V gave up 3 bases and J gave up 9 bases, with 8 bases separating them. The CDR3 runs to 12 residues. The germline gives CDR1 KGHDR, CDR2 SFDVKD. The CDR3 spells CATSDQVGEQFF. DNA for the CDR3: TGTGCCACCAGTGATCAGGTGGGTGAGCAGTTCTTC.

This chain joins TRBV10-3 and TRBJ2-1; 9 bases agree with TRBD1. Trimming cost V 2 bases and J 8 bases; bases outside gene matches: 7. CDR1 and CDR2 (germline): ENHRY, SYGVKD. This CDR3 region has 15 residues. This CDR3 reads CAISEAGTGWDEQFF. For the CDR3, the DNA is TGTGCCATCAGTGAGGCAGGGACAGGGTGGGATGAGCAGTTCTTC.

This clonotype appeared a few times. The chain uses TRBV10-3 and TRBJ2-7; possible D gene TRBD1, 5 bases. The germline CDR1 and CDR2 sequences are ENHRY and SYGVKD. CDR3 length: 13 residues. The germline V and J ends were trimmed by 6 bases and 1 base, with 10 bases remaining between them. The CDR3 here is CAISQGESYEQYF. The CDR3 DNA reads as TGTGCCATCAGCCAGGGTGAATCCTACGAGCAGTACTTC.

The rearrangement uses TRBV24-1 and TRBJ1-5, with D maybe TRBD1 (6 bases). This CDR3 is 18 amino acids long. Germline V gene data show CDR1 as KGHDR and CDR2 as SFDVKD. V was cut by 3 bases and J by 2 bases, with 19 bases left in between. The CDR3, as DNA: TGTGCCACCAGTGATCCGACGGGGGGGGCAGGATGCAATCAGCCCCAGCATTTT. Protein sequence: CATSDPTGGAGCNQPQHF.

J is TRBJ1-1 and V is TRBV5-1, with TRBD1 as a possible D gene (6 bases). CDR1 and CDR2 (germline): SGHRS, YFSETQ. The CDR3 extends over 14 amino acids. V shed 4 bases and J shed 1 base, with 11 bases lying between them. The DNA of the CDR3 is TGCGCCAGCAGCCAACAGGGCCCGAACACTGAAGCTTTCTTT. Translation gives CASSQQGPNTEAFF. Together with reference TRBV5-1 and TRBJ1-1, the CDR3 gives the full variable domain: KAGVTQTPRYLIKTRGQQVTLSCSPISGHRSVSWYQQTPGQGLQFLFEYFSETQRNKGNFPGRFSGRQFSNSRSEMNVSTLELGDSALYLCASSQQGPNTEAFFGQGTRLTVV.

The chain recombines TRBV20-1 with TRBJ1-6; no clear D. Germline CDR1 and CDR2: DFQATT and SNEGSKA (reference sequence). The CDR3 loop spans 14 amino acids. Trimming pared 0 bases from V and 2 bases from J, leaving 5 bases between. The CDR3 is CSAREVPYNSPLHF. CDR3 DNA sequence: TGCAGTGCTAGAGAGGTCCCCTATAATTCACCCCTCCACTTT.

The V call is TRBV3-1, the J call TRBJ1-6; possible D gene TRBD1, 5 bases. CDR3 size: 18 residues. Germline V gene data show CDR1 as LGHDT and CDR2 as YNNKEL (reference sequence). V was trimmed by 2 bases and J by 3 bases, leaving 17 bases between them. CDR3 bases: TGTGCCAGCAGCCAATGGGGGAAAAGAGGCTACTATAATTCACCCCTCCACTTT. This encodes CASSQWGKRGYYNSPLHF.

This clonotype has a single count. This may be a read error, as it is one base from a much larger clone. This chain uses TRBV2 with TRBJ1-1, with 8 positions matching TRBD1. CDR1 is SNHLY, CDR2 FYNNEI, per germline. The CDR3 runs to 15 residues. CDR3 protein: CASSHTGGAITEAFF. The CDR3 region has the DNA TGCGCCAGCAGCCACACAGGGGGGGCTATCACTGAAGCTTTCTTT.

CDR3 sequence: CASSHQTPALNSPLHF. The CDR3 nucleotides are TGTGCCAGCAGCCACCAGACACCGGCATTAAATTCACCCCTCCACTTT. The chain has TRBV14 and TRBJ1-6; no firm D call. The V gene lost 3 bases and the J gene lost 7 bases, with 16 bases spanning the gap. CDR3 length: 16 residues. Germline V lookup: CDR1 SGHDN, CDR2 FVKESK.

This clonotype was seen at least ten times. CDR3 bases: TGTGCCAGCAGGTCGGCCCGTAACTACGAGCAGTACTTC. Amino acids: CASRSARNYEQYF. The chain has TRBV12-3 or TRBV12-4 and TRBJ2-7; D is uncertain. Between the trimmed V and J ends, which lost 6 bases and 3 bases, there was a span of 12 bases. The CDR3 extends over 13 amino acids.

This clonotype appeared a few times. This chain links TRBV7-9 with TRBJ2-5; 9 nucleotides line up with TRBD1. The V segment lost 3 bases and the J segment 2 bases; nucleotides outside the gene matches: 4. In germline, CDR1 is SEHNR, CDR2 FQNEAQ (reference sequence). The CDR3 is 15 residues long. The CDR3 protein is CASSFHDRGQETQYF. CDR3 coding DNA: TGTGCCAGCAGCTTCCACGACAGGGGGCAAGAGACCCAGTACTTC.

This chain connects TRBV4-1 to TRBJ1-1; 8 bases are shared with TRBD1. After removal of 4 bases from V and 5 bases from J, the junction contained 9 bases not matched to a gene. This CDR3 is 15 amino acids long. Germline CDR1 is MGHRA and CDR2 is YSYEKL. The CDR3 protein is CASSRGQGRRTEAFF. Written as DNA, the CDR3 is TGCGCCAGCAGCCGCGGACAGGGTAGAAGGACTGAAGCTTTCTTT.

A note on this clonotype: A much larger clone differs by one base, so this may be a read error. The chain employs TRBV19 and TRBJ2-1; no reliable D call. Germline V lookup: CDR1 LNHDA, CDR2 SQIVND (reference sequence). The CDR3 has 13 residues. This chain's CDR3 is CASSIDIYSEQFF. DNA for the CDR3: TGTGCCAGTAGTATAGATATATACAGTGAGCAGTTCTTC.

In this sample, this clonotype turned up many times. This chain joins TRBV11-2 and TRBJ1-1; D gene ambiguous. The V end lost 2 bases, the J end lost 1 base, and 11 bases lay between the germline ends. The germline V gene has CDR1 SGHAT and CDR2 FQNNGV. This CDR3 has 15 residues. The CDR3 DNA reads TGTGCCAGCAGCTTAAACGTAGGGAGGAACACTGAAGCTTTCTTT. It translates to CASSLNVGRNTEAFF. The variable domain in full, completed from reference TRBV11-2 and TRBJ1-1, reads EAGVAQSPRYKIIEKRQSVAFWCNPISGHATLYWYQQILGQGPKLLIQFQNNGVVDDSQLPKDRFSAERLKGVDSTLKIQPAKLEDSAVYLCASSLNVGRNTEAFFGQGTRLTVV.

V is TRBV2 and J is TRBJ2-7; 10 positions agree with TRBD1. The CDR3 runs to 14 residues. With 1 base clipped from V and 5 bases from J, the junction kept 2 bases outside the gene matches. Per germline, CDR1 SNHLY and CDR2 FYNNEI. The CDR3 bases are TGTGCCAGCAGTGAAGAAGGGACAGGGGACGAGCAGTACTTC. It yields the protein CASSEEGTGDEQYF.

Regarding this clonotype: Possible read error: a much larger clone is one base away. CDR3 DNA sequence: TGTGCCAGCAGCCCCCGCGACAGGGGGCTGCATTTT. Protein: CASSPRDRGLHF. V is TRBV12-3 or TRBV12-4 and J is TRBJ1-5; TRBD1 agrees at 10 bases. The V segment lost 6 bases and the J segment 15 bases; nucleotides outside the gene matches: 8. The CDR3 contains 12 residues.

This clonotype was seen at least ten times. The V and J genes are TRBV6-4 and TRBJ1-4, with TRBD1 matching over 8 bases. V shed 10 bases, J shed 7 bases, and the junction held 5 bases outside the gene matches. Germline lookup yields CDR1 MRHNA and CDR2 SNTAGT. The CDR3 length is 12 residues. The CDR3 sequence: CATRTGSEKLFF. The DNA for the CDR3 is TGTGCCACCCGGACAGGGAGTGAAAAACTGTTTTTT.

This clonotype has a handful of counts. This rearrangement joins TRBV2 to TRBJ2-5; D unresolved. With 0 bases removed from V and 4 bases from J, the gap between germline ends came to 9 bases. This CDR3 contains 14 residues. Germline V gene lookup returns CDR1 SNHLY and CDR2 FYNNEI. The chain's CDR3 is CASSEALFGETQYF. The CDR3 DNA reads TGTGCCAGCAGTGAAGCGCTTTTCGGAGAGACCCAGTACTTC.